The T cell receptor beta chain described here comes from a study of shared clonotypes between healthy human individuals. The V gene lost 0 bases and the J gene lost 2 bases, with 12 bases spanning the gap. Germline V gene sequence: CDR1 SGDLS, CDR2 YYNGEE. The CDR3 loop spans 15 amino acids. The naive CD8 fraction comprised CD45RO-negative cells positively selected for CCR7 and excluded terminally differentiated effector memory CD45RA+ cells. The healthy adult donors were HIV-negative and reported no recent acute infections or vaccinations. Regarding the study as a whole: Enrolling few donors narrowed the genetic and exposure-history diversity that was represented. Researchers sampled blood only, noting tissue repertoires likely differ.

This clone was seen a few times. What it binds is unknown. The authors distributed each subset's genomic DNA evenly over several immunoSEQ plates. Clones were read by immunoSEQ multiplex PCR, and TCRdb kept only the in-frame ones, dropping some. The sample has approximately 2,000,000 clones; just under 95% are singletons. The sequence came from a man between 18 and 35 years old in good health. Some clones in this sample may be carry-over from other donors' samples. J is TRBJ2-7 and V is TRBV9; no reliable D call. Source material: naive CD8+ T cells from PBMCs. Here the CDR3 DNA reads TGTGCCAGCAGCGTAGGAGATCCTCCAACCTACGAGCAGTACTTC. Translating it yields CASSVGDPPTYEQYF.